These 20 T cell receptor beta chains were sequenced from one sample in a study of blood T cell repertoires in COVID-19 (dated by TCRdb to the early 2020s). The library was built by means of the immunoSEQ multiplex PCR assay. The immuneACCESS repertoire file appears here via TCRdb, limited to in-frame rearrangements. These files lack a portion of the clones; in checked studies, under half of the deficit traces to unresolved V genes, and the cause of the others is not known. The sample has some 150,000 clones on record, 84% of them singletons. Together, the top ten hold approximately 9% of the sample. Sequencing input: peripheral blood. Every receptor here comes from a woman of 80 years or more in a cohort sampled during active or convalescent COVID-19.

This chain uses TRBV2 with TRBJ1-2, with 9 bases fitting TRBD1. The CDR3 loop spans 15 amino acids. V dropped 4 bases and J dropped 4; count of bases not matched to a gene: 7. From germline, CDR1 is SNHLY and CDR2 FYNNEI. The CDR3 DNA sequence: TGTGCCAGCAGTGGGACAGGGGTCAACATCTATGGCTACACCTTC. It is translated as CASSGTGVNIYGYTF. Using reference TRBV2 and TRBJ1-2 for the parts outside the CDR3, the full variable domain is EPEVTQTPSHQVTQMGQEVILRCVPISNHLYFYWYRQILGQKVEFLVSFYNNEISEKSEIFDDQFSVERPDGSNFTLKIRSTKLEDSAMYFCASSGTGVNIYGYTFGSGTRLTVV.

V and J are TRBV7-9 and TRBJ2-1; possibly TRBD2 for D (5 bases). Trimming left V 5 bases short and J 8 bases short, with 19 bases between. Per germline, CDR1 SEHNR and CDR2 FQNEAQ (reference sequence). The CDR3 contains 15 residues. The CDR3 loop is CASSPHGLGEDEQFF. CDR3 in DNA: TGTGCCAGCAGCCCCCACGGGTTGGGAGAGGATGAGCAGTTCTTC.

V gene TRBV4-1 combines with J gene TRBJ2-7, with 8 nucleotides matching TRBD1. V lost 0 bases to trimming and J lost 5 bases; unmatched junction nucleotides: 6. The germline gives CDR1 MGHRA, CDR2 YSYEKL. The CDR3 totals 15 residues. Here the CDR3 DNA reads TGCGCCAGCAGCCAAGATCCGACACAGGGGGACGAGCAGTACGTC. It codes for CASSQDPTQGDEQYV.

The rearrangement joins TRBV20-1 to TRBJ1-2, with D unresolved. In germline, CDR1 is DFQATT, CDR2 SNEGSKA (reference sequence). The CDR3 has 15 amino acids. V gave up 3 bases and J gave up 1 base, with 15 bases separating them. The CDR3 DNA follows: TGCAGTGCTAGTGAGCGCAGGCAACTTAACTATGGCTACACCTTC. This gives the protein CSASERRQLNYGYTF.

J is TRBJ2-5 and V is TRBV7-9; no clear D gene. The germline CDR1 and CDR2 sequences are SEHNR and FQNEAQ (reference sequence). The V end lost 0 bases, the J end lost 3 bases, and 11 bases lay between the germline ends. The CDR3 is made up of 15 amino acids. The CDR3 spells CASSLALRLKETQYF. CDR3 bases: TGTGCCAGCAGCTTAGCCCTTCGGTTGAAAGAGACCCAGTACTTC.

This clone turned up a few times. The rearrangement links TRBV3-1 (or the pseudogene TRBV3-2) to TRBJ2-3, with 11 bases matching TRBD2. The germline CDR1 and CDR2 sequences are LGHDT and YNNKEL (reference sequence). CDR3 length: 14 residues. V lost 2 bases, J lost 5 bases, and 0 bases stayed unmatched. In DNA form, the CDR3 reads TGTGCCAGCAGCCAAACTAGCGGGGGAGATACGCAGTATTTT. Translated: CASSQTSGGDTQYF.

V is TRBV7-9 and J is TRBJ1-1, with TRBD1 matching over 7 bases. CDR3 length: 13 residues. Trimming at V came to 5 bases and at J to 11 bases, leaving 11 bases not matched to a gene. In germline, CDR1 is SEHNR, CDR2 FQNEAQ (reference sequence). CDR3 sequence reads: CASSPRDSFTAFF. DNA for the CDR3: TGTGCCAGCAGCCCCCGGGACAGCTTCACCGCTTTCTTT.

The CDR3 loop reads CASTLGAGVSTDTQYF. The CDR3 bases are TGCGCCAGCACACTTGGAGCGGGGGTTTCCACAGATACGCAGTATTTT. This chain links TRBV5-1 with TRBJ2-3; TRBD2 matches at 8 bases. J gave up 2 bases and V 6 bases, and 11 bases lay outside the gene matches. There are 16 residues in the CDR3. Germline lookup yields CDR1 SGHRS and CDR2 YFSETQ.

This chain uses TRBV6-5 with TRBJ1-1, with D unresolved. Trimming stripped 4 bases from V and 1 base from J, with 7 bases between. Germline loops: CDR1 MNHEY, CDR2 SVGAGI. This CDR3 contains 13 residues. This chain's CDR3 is CASSLGRNTEAFF. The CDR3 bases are TGTGCCAGCAGTTTGGGCCGGAACACTGAAGCTTTCTTT.

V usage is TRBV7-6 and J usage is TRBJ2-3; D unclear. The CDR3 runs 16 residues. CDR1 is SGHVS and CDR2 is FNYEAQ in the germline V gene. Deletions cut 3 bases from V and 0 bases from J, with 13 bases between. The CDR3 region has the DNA TGTGCCAGCAGCTTCAGACTGGAACCTAGCACAGATACGCAGTATTTT. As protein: CASSFRLEPSTDTQYF. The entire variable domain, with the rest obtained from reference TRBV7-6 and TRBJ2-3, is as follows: GAGVSQSPRYKVTKRGQDVALRCDPISGHVSLYWYRQALGQGPEFLTYFNYEAQQDKSGLPNDRFSAERPEGSISTLTIQRTEQRDSAMYRCASSFRLEPSTDTQYFGPGTRLTVL.

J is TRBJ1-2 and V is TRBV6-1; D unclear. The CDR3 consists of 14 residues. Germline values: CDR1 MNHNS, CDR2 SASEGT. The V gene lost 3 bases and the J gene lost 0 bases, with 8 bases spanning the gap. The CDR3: CASSDVVANYGYTF. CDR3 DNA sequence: TGTGCCAGCAGTGATGTGGTAGCTAACTATGGCTACACCTTC.

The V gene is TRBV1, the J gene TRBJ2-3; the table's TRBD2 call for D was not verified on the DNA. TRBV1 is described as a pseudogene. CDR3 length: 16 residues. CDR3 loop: CTSSQDWEVGTDTQYF. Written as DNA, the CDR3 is TGCACCAGCAGCCAAGATTGGGAGGTGGGCACAGATACGCAGTATTTT.

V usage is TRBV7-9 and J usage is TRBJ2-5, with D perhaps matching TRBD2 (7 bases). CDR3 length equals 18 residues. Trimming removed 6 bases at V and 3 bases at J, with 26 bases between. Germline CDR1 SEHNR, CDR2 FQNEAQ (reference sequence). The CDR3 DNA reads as TGTGCCAGCAGTTACTGGGAGGGGGACTCAGGCCGAAAAGAGACCCAGTACTTC. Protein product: CASSYWEGDSGRKETQYF.

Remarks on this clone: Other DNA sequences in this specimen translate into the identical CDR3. The chain's CDR3 is CASSPGGTNTGELFF. The CDR3 DNA reads TGCGCCAGCAGCCCGGGGGGTACGAACACCGGGGAGCTGTTTTTT. This chain joins TRBV5-1 and TRBJ2-2; 7 positions agree with TRBD2. Germline V gives CDR1 SGHRS, CDR2 YFSETQ. V shed 4 bases and J 0 bases; nucleotides not matched to a gene: 3. CDR3 length: 15 amino acids.

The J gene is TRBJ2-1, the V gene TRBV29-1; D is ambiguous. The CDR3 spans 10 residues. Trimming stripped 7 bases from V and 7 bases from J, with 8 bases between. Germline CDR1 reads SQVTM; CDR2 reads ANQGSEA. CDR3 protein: CSAGSNEQFF. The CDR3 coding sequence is TGCAGCGCCGGGTCGAATGAGCAGTTCTTC.

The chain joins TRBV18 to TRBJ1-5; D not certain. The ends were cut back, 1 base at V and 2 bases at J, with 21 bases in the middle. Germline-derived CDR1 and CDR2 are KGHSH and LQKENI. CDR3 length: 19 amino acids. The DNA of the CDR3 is TGTGCCAGCTCACCACGGAGTAAGGGCTCGGGGTTTGGCAATCAGCCCCAGCATTTT. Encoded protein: CASSPRSKGSGFGNQPQHF.

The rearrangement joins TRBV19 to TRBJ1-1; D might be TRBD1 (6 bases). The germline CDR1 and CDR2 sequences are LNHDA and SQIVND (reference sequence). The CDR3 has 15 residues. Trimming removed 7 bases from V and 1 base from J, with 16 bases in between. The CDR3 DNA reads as TGTGCCAGTATGGTCCTGGACAGCGGGAACACTGAAGCTTTCTTT. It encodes CASMVLDSGNTEAFF.

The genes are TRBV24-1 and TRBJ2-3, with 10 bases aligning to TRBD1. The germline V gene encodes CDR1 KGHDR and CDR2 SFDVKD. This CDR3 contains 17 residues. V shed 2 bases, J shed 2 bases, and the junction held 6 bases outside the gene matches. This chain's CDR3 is CATSDSGDRGPTDTQYF. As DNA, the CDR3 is TGTGCCACCAGTGATTCCGGGGACAGGGGACCCACAGATACGCAGTATTTT.

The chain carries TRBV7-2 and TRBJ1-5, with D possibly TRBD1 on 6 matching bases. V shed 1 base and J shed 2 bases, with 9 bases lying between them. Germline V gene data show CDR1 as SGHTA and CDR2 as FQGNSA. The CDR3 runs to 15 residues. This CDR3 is CASSLEAGGNQPQHF. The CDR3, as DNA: TGTGCCAGCAGCTTAGAGGCAGGGGGCAATCAGCCCCAGCATTTT.

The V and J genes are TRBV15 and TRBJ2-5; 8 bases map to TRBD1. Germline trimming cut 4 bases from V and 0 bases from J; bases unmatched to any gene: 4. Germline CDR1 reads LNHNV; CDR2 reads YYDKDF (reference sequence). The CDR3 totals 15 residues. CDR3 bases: TGTGCCACCAGCAAGGACAGGGTTTACCAAGAGACCCAGTACTTC. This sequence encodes CATSKDRVYQETQYF.